A single sample is the source of the 25 T cell receptor beta chains below, sequenced in a study of T cells after yellow fever vaccination. TCRdb reprocessed the 5' RACE reads with MiXCR, giving one entry per CDR3 protein. The sample lists 300,000 to 350,000 distinct CDR3 sequences; about 4% were seen once. This specimen consisted of PBMCs, obtained 5 days after the yellow fever booster vaccination. The receptors here all came from a young man who received the YFV17D yellow fever vaccine.

This sequence joins TRBV7-2 and TRBJ2-5, with TRBD2 as a possible D gene (5 bases). Germline loops: CDR1 SGHTA, CDR2 FQGNSA. The V end lost 4 bases, the J end lost 7 bases, and 22 bases lay between the germline ends. CDR3 length: 16 amino acids. For the CDR3, the DNA is TGTGCCAGCAGCTCCATTCCAGACTCTCAACGGGGGACCCAGTACTTC. Its protein product is CASSSIPDSQRGTQYF.

This clonotype has a handful of counts. This chain connects TRBV5-1 to TRBJ2-3, with D unresolved. The length of the CDR3 is 12 residues. V shed 4 bases and J shed 2 bases, with 5 bases lying between them. Germline V lookup: CDR1 SGHRS, CDR2 YFSETQ. CDR3 DNA: TGCGCCAGCAGCACAACCACAGATACGCAGTATTTT. Translation: CASSTTTDTQYF.

This clonotype has a handful of counts. The chain links TRBV7-2 to TRBJ1-1; TRBD1 might be the D (5 bases). Germline CDR1 SGHTA, CDR2 FQGNSA. Trimming pared 5 bases from V and 2 bases from J, leaving 15 bases between. The CDR3 is 15 amino acids. This CDR3 is CASSPPGAGNTEAFF. DNA for the CDR3: TGTGCCAGCAGCCCCCCCGGGGCGGGTAACACTGAAGCTTTCTTT.

The chain joins TRBV5-1 to TRBJ2-6, with a possible D match to TRBD1 (5 bases). Trimming left V 4 bases short and J 1 base short, with 12 bases between. The CDR3 contains 16 residues. Looked up from germline, CDR1 is SGHRS and CDR2 is YFSETQ. Here the CDR3 reads CASSPAPGSGANVLTF. CDR3 sequence (DNA): TGCGCCAGCAGCCCAGCGCCAGGGTCTGGGGCCAACGTCCTGACTTTC.

As concerns this clonotype: A read error may account for a junction end that differs from germline. The genes are TRBV10-3 and TRBJ2-7; 12 nucleotides align to TRBD1. The CDR3 consists of 12 residues. Per germline, CDR1 ENHRY and CDR2 SYGVKD. The CDR3 DNA sequence: TGTGCCATCAGTCCCGGGACAGGGGGCGGGTGGTTC. Its translation: CAISPGTGGGWF.

The chain employs TRBV5-1 and TRBJ2-1; D call uncertain. V lost 0 bases, J lost 0 bases, and 7 bases lay in between. Germline-derived CDR1 and CDR2 are SGHRS and YFSETQ. CDR3 length: 15 amino acids. CDR3 in DNA: TGCGCCAGCAGCTTGGAACACAGCTCCTACAATGAGCAGTTCTTC. Translating it yields CASSLEHSSYNEQFF.

This clonotype has just a few counts. The V gene is TRBV12-3 or TRBV12-4, the J gene TRBJ2-2; D is possibly TRBD2 (6 bases). The CDR3 contains 15 residues. Trimming cost V 2 bases and J 7 bases, with 14 bases left between them. The CDR3 DNA sequence: TGTGCCAGCAGTTTAATTAGCGGTGAACACGGGGAGCTGTTTTTT. The encoded protein is CASSLISGEHGELFF.

This clonotype has at least ten counts. The genes are TRBV18 and TRBJ2-7; 7 nucleotides align to TRBD1. The V gene end was trimmed by 4 bases and the J gene end by 5 bases; junction bases not matched to a gene: 11. CDR3 length: 15 amino acids. Looked up from germline, CDR1 is KGHSH and CDR2 is LQKENI. Here the CDR3 DNA reads TGTGCCAGCTCACTCAACCGGGACAGTAACAACGAGCAGTACGTC. It is translated as CASSLNRDSNNEQYV.

V is TRBV7-2 and J is TRBJ2-3; the match to TRBD2 covers 9 bases. The J segment lost 5 bases and the V segment lost 0 bases, leaving 0 bases of the junction unmatched. This CDR3 contains 14 residues. CDR1 and CDR2 (germline): SGHTA, FQGNSA. The CDR3 reads CASSLASGGDTQYF. DNA of the CDR3: TGTGCCAGCAGCTTAGCTAGCGGGGGAGATACGCAGTATTTT.

This clonotype was picked up a small number of times. V gene TRBV29-1 combines with J gene TRBJ1-2, with D uncertain. Deletions cut 4 bases from V and 3 bases from J, with 15 bases between. The CDR3 runs 14 residues. The germline V gene has CDR1 SQVTM and CDR2 ANQGSEA. The CDR3 sequence is CSVAPGLLDYGYTF. The CDR3 DNA is TGCAGCGTTGCCCCGGGTTTGCTAGACTATGGCTACACCTTC.

The sample holds many counts of this clonotype. J is TRBJ1-3 and V is TRBV28; TRBD1 matches at 7 bases. The V gene's germline CDR1 is MDHEN and CDR2 SYDVKM. The CDR3 loop spans 14 amino acids. CDR3 in amino acids: CACEREGAGNTIYF. CDR3 in DNA: TGTGCTTGTGAACGGGAGGGGGCCGGAAACACCATATATTTT.

The V call is TRBV5-5, the J call TRBJ2-3, with TRBD2 identical over 8 bases. J was trimmed by 6 bases and V by 0 bases; bases with no gene match: 15. Germline V gene sequence: CDR1 SGHKS, CDR2 YYEKEE (reference sequence). The CDR3 contains 18 residues. CDR3 residues: CASSLDGRAGGPADTQYF. The CDR3 DNA follows: TGTGCCAGCAGCTTGGACGGTCGCGCGGGGGGCCCGGCGGATACGCAGTATTTT.

This clonotype was observed a handful of times. This chain links TRBV28 with TRBJ1-2; weak D call: TRBD1 (5 bases). The CDR3 spans 13 residues. Germline CDR1 reads MDHEN; CDR2 reads SYDVKM. Trimming left V 5 bases short and J 2 bases short, with 9 bases between. The CDR3 DNA follows: TGTGCCAGCAGTACGACAGACAACTATGGCTACACCTTC. Translated, it gives CASSTTDNYGYTF.

This clonotype has at least ten counts. The chain links TRBV11-2 to TRBJ2-1; D is possibly TRBD2 (6 bases). The CDR3 is 14 residues long. The V end was cut by 4 bases, the J end by 2 bases, with 9 bases between. CDR1 SGHAT and CDR2 FQNNGV come from the germline V gene. The CDR3 region is CASSSPGAYNEQFF. The CDR3 DNA is TGTGCCAGCAGCTCCCCGGGGGCCTACAATGAGCAGTTCTTC.

This clonotype was seen at least ten times. The J gene is TRBJ1-1, the V gene TRBV5-1; D gene ambiguous. The CDR3 length is 14 residues. The V end lost 4 bases, the J end lost 3 bases, and 13 bases lay between the germline ends. Looked up from germline, CDR1 is SGHRS and CDR2 is YFSETQ. CDR3 bases: TGCGCCAGCAGCCTGCCCGGGAGCTACACTGAAGCTTTCTTT. It yields the protein CASSLPGSYTEAFF.

Comments on this clonotype: An end of the junction differs from the germline gene, which may be a read error. The rearrangement links TRBV6-1 to TRBJ1-1, with TRBD1 matching 7 bases. This CDR3 is 13 amino acids long. The V gene's germline CDR1 is MNHNS and CDR2 SASEGT. CDR3 in amino acids: CASSEIFGQEGSF. DNA for the CDR3: TGTGCCAGCAGTGAAATTTTCGGACAGGAGGGGTCTTTT.

The chain uses TRBV12-3 or TRBV12-4 and TRBJ2-2; D unclear. This CDR3 region has 14 residues. The germline V and J ends were trimmed by 7 bases and 6 bases, with 15 bases remaining between them. The CDR3 here is CASILRIESGELFF. The DNA of the CDR3 is TGTGCCAGCATCCTACGAATAGAGTCCGGGGAGCTGTTTTTT.

Only a few counts were recorded for this clonotype. CDR3 protein: CASSPDRDWGYTF. The CDR3 nucleotides are TGTGCCAGCAGTCCAGACAGGGACTGGGGCTACACCTTC. V and J are TRBV6-6 and TRBJ1-2, with 7 nucleotides matching TRBD1. J was trimmed by 8 bases and V by 5 bases; bases with no gene match: 8. The CDR3 sequence is 13 residues long. Germline assignment: CDR1 MNHNY and CDR2 SVGAGI (reference sequence).

In this sample, this clonotype turned up many times. The J gene is TRBJ2-5, the V gene TRBV5-1; 8 bases agree with TRBD2. V lost 2 bases, J lost 1 base, and 4 bases stayed unmatched. Germline V gene lookup returns CDR1 SGHRS and CDR2 YFSETQ. The CDR3 runs to 15 residues. The CDR3 DNA sequence: TGCGCCAGCAGCTTCCCCAGCGGGGGCCAAGAGACCCAGTACTTC. This sequence encodes CASSFPSGGQETQYF.

There are a few counts of this clonotype. The chain combines TRBV5-4 with TRBJ2-3, with D unclear. V lost 0 bases and J lost 11, with 10 bases in between. There are 12 residues in the CDR3. In germline, CDR1 is SGHNT, CDR2 YYREEE (reference sequence). The CDR3 loop reads CASSLVEHQQYF. The CDR3 DNA is TGTGCCAGCAGCTTGGTGGAACACCAGCAGTATTTT.

In this sample, this clonotype turned up many times. The chain uses TRBV4-3 and TRBJ2-3, with D possibly being TRBD1 or TRBD2 (6 bases each). With 0 bases removed from V and 6 bases from J, the gap between germline ends came to 10 bases. Germline V gene sequence: CDR1 LGHNA, CDR2 YSLEER. The CDR3 covers 14 residues. Here the CDR3 reads CASSQDRGPDTQYF. The CDR3, as DNA: TGCGCCAGCAGCCAAGATCGGGGGCCGGATACGCAGTATTTT.

Written as DNA, the CDR3 is TGTGCCAGCAGTTTTTTAGGACGGGATGAGCAGTTCTTC. Encoded protein: CASSFLGRDEQFF. The chain couples TRBV12-3 or TRBV12-4 to TRBJ2-1, with no clear D. V lost 3 bases to trimming and J lost 8 bases, with 11 bases between them. The CDR3 loop spans 13 amino acids.

This clonotype was observed at least ten times. The chain is built from TRBV12-3 or TRBV12-4 and TRBJ2-4, with 12 bases matching TRBD2. CDR3 length equals 15 residues. J gave up 10 bases and V 5 bases, and 9 bases lay outside the gene matches. The CDR3 DNA follows: TGTGCCAGCAGTACGACTAGCGGGGGAAACCCTATTCAGTACTTC. It specifies CASSTTSGGNPIQYF.

In its sample, this clonotype was seen a few times. This chain links TRBV24-1 with TRBJ2-5, with D possibly called TRBD1 or TRBD2 (5 bases each). The CDR3 has 13 residues. The V and J ends lost 3 bases and 5 bases respectively, with 9 bases between them. Germline loops: CDR1 KGHDR, CDR2 SFDVKD. CDR3 loop: CATSDGDAETQYF. The CDR3 bases are TGTGCCACCAGTGATGGGGACGCCGAGACCCAGTACTTC.

V usage is TRBV12-3 or TRBV12-4 and J usage is TRBJ1-3; possible D gene TRBD1, 6 bases. Trimming stripped 6 bases from V and 4 bases from J, with 16 bases between. This CDR3 has 15 residues. The CDR3 reads CASRPSGARGNTIYF. CDR3 nucleotide sequence: TGTGCCAGCAGGCCTTCAGGGGCGCGAGGAAACACCATATATTTT.